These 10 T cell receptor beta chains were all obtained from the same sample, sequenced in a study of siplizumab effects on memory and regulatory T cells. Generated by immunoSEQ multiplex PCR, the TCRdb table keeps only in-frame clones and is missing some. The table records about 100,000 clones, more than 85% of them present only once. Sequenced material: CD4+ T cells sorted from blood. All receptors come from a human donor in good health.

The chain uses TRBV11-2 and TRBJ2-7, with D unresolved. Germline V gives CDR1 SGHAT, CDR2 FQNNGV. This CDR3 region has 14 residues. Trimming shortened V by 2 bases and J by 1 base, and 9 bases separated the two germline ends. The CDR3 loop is CASSLSGVSYEQYF. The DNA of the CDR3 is TGTGCCAGCAGCTTATCAGGAGTGTCCTACGAGCAGTACTTC. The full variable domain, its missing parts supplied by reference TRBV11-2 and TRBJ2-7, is EAGVAQSPRYKIIEKRQSVAFWCNPISGHATLYWYQQILGQGPKLLIQFQNNGVVDDSQLPKDRFSAERLKGVDSTLKIQPAKLEDSAVYLCASSLSGVSYEQYFGPGTRLTVT.

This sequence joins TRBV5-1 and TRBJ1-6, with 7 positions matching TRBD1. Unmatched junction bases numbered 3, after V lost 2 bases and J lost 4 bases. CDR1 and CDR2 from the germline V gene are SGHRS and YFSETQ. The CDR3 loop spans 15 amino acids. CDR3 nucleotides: TGCGCCAGCAGCTTAGGACAGGTGTATAATTCACCCCTCCACTTT. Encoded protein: CASSLGQVYNSPLHF.

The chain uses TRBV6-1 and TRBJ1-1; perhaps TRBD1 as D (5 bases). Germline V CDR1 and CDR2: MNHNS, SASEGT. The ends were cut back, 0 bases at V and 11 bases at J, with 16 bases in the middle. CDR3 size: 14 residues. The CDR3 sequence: CASSEAVGTLRAFF. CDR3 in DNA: TGTGCCAGCAGTGAAGCAGTCGGGACCCTTCGGGCTTTCTTT.

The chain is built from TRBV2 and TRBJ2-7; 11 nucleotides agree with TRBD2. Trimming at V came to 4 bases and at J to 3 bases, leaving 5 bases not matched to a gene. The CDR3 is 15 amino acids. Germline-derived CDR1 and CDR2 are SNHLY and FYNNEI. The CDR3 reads CASSVPGTSGYEQYF. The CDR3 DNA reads TGTGCCAGCAGTGTTCCCGGGACTAGCGGCTACGAGCAGTACTTC. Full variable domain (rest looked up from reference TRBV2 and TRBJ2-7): EPEVTQTPSHQVTQMGQEVILRCVPISNHLYFYWYRQILGQKVEFLVSFYNNEISEKSEIFDDQFSVERPDGSNFTLKIRSTKLEDSAMYFCASSVPGTSGYEQYFGPGTRLTVT.

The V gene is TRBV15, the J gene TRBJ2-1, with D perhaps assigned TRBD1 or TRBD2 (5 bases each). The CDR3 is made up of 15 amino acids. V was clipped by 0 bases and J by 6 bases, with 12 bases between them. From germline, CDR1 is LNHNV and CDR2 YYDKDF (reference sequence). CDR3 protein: CATSREGTLGNEQFF. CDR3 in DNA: TGTGCCACCAGCAGAGAGGGGACCTTGGGCAATGAGCAGTTCTTC. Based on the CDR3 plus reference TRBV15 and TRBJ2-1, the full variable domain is DAMVIQNPRYQVTQFGKPVTLSCSQTLNHNVMYWYQQKSSQAPKLLFHYYDKDFNNEADTPDNFQSRRPNTSFCFLDIRSPGLGDTAMYLCATSREGTLGNEQFFGPGTRLTVL.

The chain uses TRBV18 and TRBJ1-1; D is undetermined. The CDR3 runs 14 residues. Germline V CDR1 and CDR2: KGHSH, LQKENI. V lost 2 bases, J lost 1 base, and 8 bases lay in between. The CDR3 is CASSPFRQNTEAFF. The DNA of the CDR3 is TGTGCCAGCTCACCATTTCGGCAGAACACTGAAGCTTTCTTT.

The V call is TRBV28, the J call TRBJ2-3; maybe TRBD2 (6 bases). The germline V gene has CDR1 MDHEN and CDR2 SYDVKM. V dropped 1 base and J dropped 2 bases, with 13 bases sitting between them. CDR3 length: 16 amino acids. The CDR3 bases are TGTGCCAGCAGTTTATTCGGGGGAAAGCTCACAGATACGCAGTATTTT. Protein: CASSLFGGKLTDTQYF.

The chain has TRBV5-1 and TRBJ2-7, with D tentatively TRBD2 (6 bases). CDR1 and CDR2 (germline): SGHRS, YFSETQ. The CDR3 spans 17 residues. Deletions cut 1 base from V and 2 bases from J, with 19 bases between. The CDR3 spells CASSLSFGGAVTYEQYF. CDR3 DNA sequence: TGCGCCAGCAGCTTGAGCTTCGGCGGGGCGGTAACCTACGAGCAGTACTTC.

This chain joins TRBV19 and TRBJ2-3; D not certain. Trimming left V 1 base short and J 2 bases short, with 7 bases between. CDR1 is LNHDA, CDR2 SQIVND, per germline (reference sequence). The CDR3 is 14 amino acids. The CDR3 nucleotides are TGTGCCAGTAGTATAGGGCCTGCCACAGATACGCAGTATTTT. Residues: CASSIGPATDTQYF.

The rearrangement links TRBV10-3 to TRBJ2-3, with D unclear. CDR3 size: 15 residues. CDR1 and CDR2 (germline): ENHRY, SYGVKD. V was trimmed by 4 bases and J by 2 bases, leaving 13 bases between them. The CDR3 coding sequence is TGTGCCATCAGTGCCCTAAGCCAATTCACAGATACGCAGTATTTT. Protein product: CAISALSQFTDTQYF.